A selection of T cell receptor beta chains follows, all from one sample in a study of T cells in Graves' hyperthyroidism and ophthalmopathy. TCRdb reprocessed the multiplex PCR reads via MiXCR and lists one record per CDR3 protein. Of 700,000 or so distinct CDR3 sequences in the sample, 16% were seen once. Sequencing was carried out using blood. These receptors were obtained from a man aged 18-30 years with Graves' hyperthyroidism. Each CDR3 is given with its conserved first and last residue. D genes are given only for firm matches.

D: .; J: TRBJ1-2; V: TRBV20-1; CDR3: CSASDLNYGYTF
D: .; J: TRBJ1-4; V: TRBV28; CDR3: CASTPREGDEKLFF
D: TRBD1; J: TRBJ1-1; V: TRBV28; CDR3: CASGTGGSEAFF
D: .; J: TRBJ1-2; V: TRBV6-1; CDR3: CASSSLAAGYTF
D: .; J: TRBJ2-3; V: TRBV20-1; CDR3: CSARDPRNTDTQYF
D: .; J: TRBJ1-1; V: TRBV30; CDR3: CAWCHQRNLNTEAFF
D: .; J: TRBJ2-5; V: TRBV6-1; CDR3: CASSDPRGEVQETQYF
D: .; J: TRBJ2-7; V: TRBV19; CDR3: CASSIGRGEYEQYF
D: .; J: TRBJ2-6; V: TRBV10-2; CDR3: CASSEGASAGANVLTF
D: .; J: TRBJ1-5; V: TRBV28; CDR3: CASCLRRQGVGESNQLQHF
D: TRBD2; J: TRBJ2-4; V: TRBV28; CDR3: CASSFQRDGAKNIQYF
D: TRBD1; J: TRBJ1-1; V: TRBV3-1; CDR3: CASSQRTGYGGALF
D: .; J: TRBJ2-7; V: TRBV20-1; CDR3: CSASIGLTSYEQYF
D: .; J: TRBJ1-2; V: TRBV3-1; CDR3: CASSQKRRDSNYGYTF